Listed below are T cell receptor beta chains from one sample, sequenced in a study of CD8+ T cells in alopecia areata. Produced via immunoSEQ multiplex PCR; TCRdb's table is partial and in-frame only. The sample holds approximately 99,000 clones, approximately 60% seen once. Material: CD8+ T cells sorted from blood. The source is a human donor in good health. The CDR3 runs from the conserved cysteine through the conserved F or W. The order of the fields is D gene, CDR3 length, V gene, clone size, J gene, CDR3 protein, CDR3 DNA. A D gene is named only where the DNA matches it firmly. Not all rows give a size; the values are once, few, many and, for expanded clones, a class.

D: NA
length: 15
V: TRBV4-1
size: NA
J: TRBJ1-5
CDR3: CASSPRSVLNQPQHF
DNA: TGCGCCAGCAGCCCAAGATCGGTCCTCAATCAGCCCCAGCATTTT

D: TRBD1
length: 14
V: TRBV7-6
size: NA
J: TRBJ1-1
CDR3: CASSSPGGNTEAFF
DNA: TGTGCCAGCAGCTCCCCAGGGGGGAACACTGAAGCTTTCTTT

D: TRBD2
length: 19
V: TRBV4-1
size: NA
J: TRBJ2-1
CDR3: CASSPRWGNIGTSVSEQFF
DNA: TGCGCCAGCAGCCCAAGGTGGGGAAATATCGGGACTAGCGTTAGTGAGCAGTTCTTC

D: NA
length: 16
V: TRBV11-2
size: once
J: TRBJ2-2
CDR3: CASPGTLSWGTGELFF
DNA: TGTGCCAGTCCAGGGACTCTCAGTTGGGGCACCGGGGAGCTGTTTTTT

D: TRBD1
length: 13
V: TRBV7-3
size: NA
J: TRBJ1-6
CDR3: CASSHSAGGFLHF
DNA: TGTGCCAGCAGCCACAGCGCAGGGGGCTTCCTCCACTTT

D: TRBD2
length: 17
V: TRBV7-6
size: NA
J: TRBJ2-3
CDR3: CASSPSSQRGYADTQYF
DNA: TGTGCCAGCAGCCCGTCTAGCCAGCGGGGGTACGCAGATACGCAGTATTTT

D: NA
length: 13
V: TRBV18
size: few
J: TRBJ2-5
CDR3: CASSPPYQETQYF
DNA: TGTGCCAGCTCACCGCCTTACCAAGAGACCCAGTACTTC

D: TRBD1
length: 16
V: TRBV2
size: NA
J: TRBJ2-3
CDR3: CASSSDRLKITDTQYF
DNA: TGTGCCAGCAGCTCGGACAGGCTGAAGATCACAGATACGCAGTATTTT

D: NA
length: 14
V: TRBV15
size: few
J: TRBJ2-1
CDR3: CATSSYRVYNEQFF
DNA: TGTGCCACCAGCAGCTACAGGGTCTACAATGAGCAGTTCTTC

D: NA
length: 14
V: TRBV28
size: few
J: TRBJ2-5
CDR3: CASSPQLVGETQYF
DNA: TGTGCCAGCAGTCCACAACTAGTTGGAGAGACCCAGTACTTC

D: NA
length: 12
V: TRBV2
size: NA
J: TRBJ1-4
CDR3: CATRQVNEKLFF
DNA: TGTGCCACGAGGCAGGTGAATGAAAAACTGTTTTTT

D: TRBD1
length: 13
V: TRBV13
size: few
J: TRBJ1-2
CDR3: CASSADRTGGYTF
DNA: TGTGCCAGCAGCGCGGACAGGACCGGTGGCTACACCTTC

D: NA
length: 16
V: TRBV29-1
size: NA
J: TRBJ2-6
CDR3: CSVVSGYPSGANVLTF
DNA: TGCAGCGTTGTTTCAGGGTACCCCTCTGGGGCCAACGTCCTGACTTTC

D: NA
length: 17
V: TRBV7-9
size: NA
J: TRBJ2-6
CDR3: CASSPPSPMSGANVLTF
DNA: TGTGCCAGCAGCCCACCCAGCCCCATGTCCGGGGCCAACGTCCTGACTTTC

D: NA
length: 12
V: TRBV2
size: once
J: TRBJ1-2
CDR3: CASRPGDYGYTF
DNA: TGTGCCAGCAGGCCGGGGGACTATGGCTACACCTTC

D: NA
length: 15
V: TRBV7-2
size: few
J: TRBJ2-5
CDR3: CASSLAHTRAENQYF
DNA: TGTGCCAGCAGCTTAGCGCATACACGGGCGGAGAACCAGTACTTC

D: NA
length: 14
V: TRBV30
size: NA
J: TRBJ2-7
CDR3: CAWSEGTGLYEQYF
DNA: TGTGCCTGGAGCGAGGGAACAGGATTATACGAGCAGTACTTC

D: NA
length: 11
V: TRBV20-1
size: NA
J: TRBJ2-7
CDR3: CSAESSYEQYF
DNA: TGCAGTGCTGAAAGCTCCTACGAGCAGTACTTC

D: TRBD2
length: 17
V: TRBV4-1
size: NA
J: TRBJ2-5
CDR3: CASSQVGTSGGAETQYF
DNA: TGCGCCAGCAGCCAAGTCGGGACTAGCGGGGGGGCAGAGACCCAGTACTTC

D: NA
length: 14
V: TRBV28
size: NA
J: TRBJ2-5
CDR3: CASSRSTGRKTQYF
DNA: TGTGCCAGCAGCCGATCAACAGGGCGGAAGACCCAGTACTTC

D: NA
length: 14
V: TRBV30
size: NA
J: TRBJ2-7
CDR3: CAWSEGPHLNEQYF
DNA: TGTGCCTGGAGTGAGGGTCCCCACCTCAACGAGCAGTACTTC

D: NA
length: 15
V: TRBV11-2
size: NA
J: TRBJ2-1
CDR3: CASSLGRGLVNEQFF
DNA: TGTGCCAGCAGCTTAGGCAGGGGTCTGGTTAATGAGCAGTTCTTC

D: NA
length: 16
V: TRBV29-1
size: NA
J: TRBJ2-2
CDR3: CSVGKGGQANTGELFF
DNA: TGCAGCGTTGGCAAGGGAGGACAGGCGAACACCGGGGAGCTGTTTTTT

D: TRBD1
length: 15
V: TRBV6-6
size: many
J: TRBJ2-5
CDR3: CASSYSETGSETQYF
DNA: TGTGCCAGCAGTTACTCAGAGACAGGGTCCGAGACCCAGTACTTC

D: TRBD1
length: 14
V: TRBV29-1
size: few
J: TRBJ2-3
CDR3: CSVMGQTSTDTQYF
DNA: TGCAGCGTGATGGGACAGACGTCCACAGATACGCAGTATTTT

D: NA
length: 17
V: TRBV5-4
size: NA
J: TRBJ2-4
CDR3: CASSGGPGTLAKNIQYF
DNA: TGTGCCAGCAGCGGAGGACCAGGCACTCTAGCCAAAAACATTCAGTACTTC

D: NA
length: 13
V: TRBV18
size: NA
J: TRBJ1-5
CDR3: CASSPPQGQPRHF
DNA: TGTGCCAGCTCACCACCTCAAGGTCAGCCCCGGCATTTT

D: NA
length: 17
V: TRBV7-9
size: few
J: TRBJ2-1
CDR3: CASSPPYDRSSYNEQFF
DNA: TGTGCCAGCAGCCCCCCCTATGACCGGAGCTCCTACAATGAGCAGTTCTTC

D: TRBD1
length: 11
V: TRBV29-1
size: NA
J: TRBJ1-2
CDR3: CSVRTGGGYTF
DNA: TGCAGCGTGCGGACAGGAGGAGGCTACACCTTC

D: NA
length: 11
V: TRBV29-1
size: few
J: TRBJ2-7
CDR3: CSVYRSYEQYF
DNA: TGCAGCGTTTACAGATCCTACGAGCAGTACTTC

D: NA
length: 11
V: TRBV5-6
size: NA
J: TRBJ2-1
CDR3: CASSGGSWQFF
DNA: TGTGCCAGCAGTGGGGGTAGCTGGCAGTTCTTC

D: TRBD1
length: 16
V: TRBV2
size: NA
J: TRBJ2-7
CDR3: CASSVALTGGTYEQYF
DNA: TGTGCCAGCAGTGTGGCGTTAACAGGGGGAACCTACGAGCAGTACTTC

D: NA
length: 14
V: TRBV28
size: NA
J: TRBJ1-2
CDR3: CASSFQIGNYGYTF
DNA: TGTGCCAGCAGTTTCCAGATTGGGAACTATGGCTACACCTTC

D: TRBD2
length: 16
V: TRBV13
size: NA
J: TRBJ2-3
CDR3: CASSYTSGGAYYTQYF
DNA: TGTGCCAGCAGCTATACTAGCGGGGGGGCCTATTACACGCAGTATTTT

D: TRBD1
length: 13
V: TRBV29-1
size: NA
J: TRBJ2-1
CDR3: CSVDRGMYNEQFF
DNA: TGCAGCGTCGACAGGGGGATGTACAATGAGCAGTTCTTC

D: NA
length: 17
V: TRBV4-3
size: NA
J: TRBJ1-2
CDR3: CASSQDNREEVPGGYTF
DNA: TGCGCCAGCAGCCAAGATAACAGGGAGGAGGTCCCAGGCGGCTACACCTTC

D: NA
length: 15
V: TRBV5-1
size: NA
J: TRBJ1-2
CDR3: CASGKDRKGGNGYTF
DNA: TGCGCCAGCGGTAAGGACAGAAAGGGTGGAAATGGCTACACCTTC

D: NA
length: 15
V: TRBV19
size: NA
J: TRBJ2-1
CDR3: CASSTISSSYNEQFF
DNA: TGTGCCAGTAGTACCATCTCGAGCTCCTACAATGAGCAGTTCTTC

D: TRBD1
length: 13
V: TRBV14
size: NA
J: TRBJ1-1
CDR3: CASSLPGGTEAFF
DNA: TGTGCCAGCAGCCTCCCAGGGGGCACTGAAGCTTTCTTT

D: NA
length: 13
V: TRBV28
size: few
J: TRBJ1-5
CDR3: CASSSGSGQPQHF
DNA: TGTGCCAGCTCTTCGGGGTCAGGTCAGCCCCAGCATTTT

D: NA
length: 17
V: TRBV5-1
size: NA
J: TRBJ1-1
CDR3: CASSQRRSHGGDTEAFF
DNA: TGCGCCAGCAGCCAAAGACGGTCTCACGGAGGGGACACTGAAGCTTTCTTT

D: TRBD1
length: 15
V: TRBV5-6
size: NA
J: TRBJ1-2
CDR3: CASSQEYQGAGGYTF
DNA: TGTGCCAGCAGCCAAGAGTACCAGGGGGCTGGTGGCTACACCTTC

D: NA
length: 15
V: TRBV7-2
size: few
J: TRBJ1-2
CDR3: CASSLGSGGLYGYTF
DNA: TGTGCCAGCAGCTTAGGATCGGGGGGCTTATATGGCTACACCTTC

D: TRBD2
length: 13
V: TRBV6-6
size: NA
J: TRBJ2-3
CDR3: CASISGGTDTQYF
DNA: TGTGCCAGCATTAGCGGGGGCACAGATACGCAGTATTTT